One T cell receptor beta chain is described in this entry. Participants were aged 18 to 89 years from about two dozen US areas. All recovered Cohort 3 donors got two negative PCRs, got clearance, or saw symptom resolution. The data derive from a study of blood T cell repertoires in COVID-19. In the authors' methods: By means of reference gene primer amplification, nucleated cell counts were estimated. The protocol was immunoSEQ multiplex PCR, while the TCRdb copy is restricted to in-frame clones and leaves out a portion. The V and J calls and clone size were taken over from that table, and D and trimming were inferred from the DNA. The sample includes a few hundred thousand clones, about 80% of them seen just once. V was shortened by 7 bases and J by 3 bases, with 15 bases between the two germline ends. The germline V gene encodes CDR1 SQVTM and CDR2 ANQGSEA. CDR3 length: 13 amino acids.

V usage is TRBV29-1 and J usage is TRBJ1-2; TRBD1 is a possible D gene (6 bases). The TCR sequence derives from a middle-aged man who had recovered from COVID-19. The sample taken for sequencing was PBMCs or T cells enriched from blood (not recorded which). DNA of the CDR3: TGCAGCGCCCTGGACAGCGCTCACTATGGCTACACCTTC. As protein: CSALDSAHYGYTF. The whole variable domain, remainder taken from reference TRBV29-1 and TRBJ1-2, is SAVISQKPSRDICQRGTSLTIQCQVDSQVTMMFWYRQQPGQSLTLIATANQGSEATYESGFVIDKFPISRPNLTFSTLTVSNMSPEDSSIYLCSALDSAHYGYTFGSGTRLTVV.